These 5 T cell receptor beta chains share one sample of origin, sequenced in a study of beta chain features in type 1 diabetes. The investigators reverse transcribed all of the isolated RNA, so they sequenced expressed TCRB transcripts. Here immunoSEQ multiplex PCR was the method, and the copy in TCRdb shows in-frame clones only, minus some. The sample carries more than 110,000 clones, less than 9% recorded once. The sequenced sample consisted of central memory CD4+ T cells from blood. These receptors were collected from a woman aged 25 to 39 in good health.

Only a few counts were recorded for this clone. The junction departs from the called germline gene at one end, perhaps through a read error. The V gene is TRBV28, the J gene TRBJ2-7; D gene unclear. The CDR3 length is 11 residues. Germline loops: CDR1 MDHEN, CDR2 SYDVKM. The CDR3 coding sequence is TGCCGAGTGTCATCCGAGTACGAGCAGTACTTC. Protein sequence: CRVSSEYEQYF.

This clone was found a few times. This rearrangement joins TRBV15 to TRBJ2-1; 8 nucleotides match TRBD2. Germline assignment: CDR1 LNHNV and CDR2 YYDKDF (reference sequence). With 0 bases clipped from V and 5 bases from J, the junction kept 9 bases outside the gene matches. The length of the CDR3 is 17 residues. The CDR3 region has the DNA TGTGCCACCAGCAGAGAAATTAGGCTAGCGGGCAACAATGAGCAGTTCTTC. This gives the protein CATSREIRLAGNNEQFF.

V and J are TRBV28 and TRBJ2-4, with D possibly matching TRBD2 (5 bases). CDR1 is MDHEN, CDR2 SYDVKM, per germline. Trimming removed 6 bases at V and 0 bases at J, with 15 bases between. The CDR3 contains 16 residues. CDR3 in amino acids: CASRTTRTVAKNIQYF. CDR3 bases: TGTGCCAGCAGGACTACTAGGACGGTAGCCAAAAACATTCAGTACTTC.

This clone was recorded at least ten times. The chain couples TRBV19 to TRBJ2-1, with TRBD2 matching 13 bases. Germline V CDR1 and CDR2: LNHDA, SQIVND (reference sequence). The CDR3 length is 18 residues. V lost 3 bases and J lost 3; bases outside the gene matches: 8. The CDR3 bases are TGTGCCAGTAGTATGGAGGGGACTAGCGGGAACCTCTACAATGAGCAGTTCTTC. It encodes CASSMEGTSGNLYNEQFF.

The chain combines TRBV5-6 with TRBJ1-5; 11 bases line up with TRBD1. There are 16 residues in the CDR3. CDR1 is SGHDT, CDR2 YYEEEE, per germline. The trim removed 4 bases at V and 2 bases at J, leaving 5 bases unmatched. This chain's CDR3 is CASSIRDRGGNQPQHF. The CDR3 bases are TGTGCCAGCAGCATCCGGGACAGGGGGGGCAATCAGCCCCAGCATTTT.